Given below is one T cell receptor (beta chain) in context. This clone is assessed as medium-sized (0.01 to 0.1%). No cognate antigen has been identified for it. Base quality data are lacking; no much larger clone is found one base away. No treatment had been received by any patient before thyroid surgery. Using T-cell receptor beta sequencing, the study looked back at clinical samples from patients collected from the early 2010s to the late 2010s. The data derive from a study of metastatic and nonmetastatic thyroid tumors (dated by TCRdb to about 2020). At the level of the whole study: For patients with malignant and with benign thyroid disease, the researchers compared repertoires between peripheral blood samples and tumor or nodule tissue samples.

The paper's findings and limits, for the study overall: In both blood and tumor samples, malignant tumors were reported to have significantly higher TCR beta diversity than benign nodules.

The protocol used for the library was PCR. The sequencer was an Illumina HiSeq 4000. High-throughput sequencing was used to profile the TCR beta-chain CDR3 region of each patient. Turning to the authors' computational methods: The researchers built a classifier to tell apart papillary thyroid cancer patients with distant metastasis, based on CDR3 differences among clinicopathological groups. The Shannon index was used to measure repertoire diversity, and the Morisita-Horn index was used to measure how similar tumor and blood repertoires were. The public reads were reprocessed in TCRdb via fastp at Q25 and MiXCR, keeping in-frame beta chains. TCRdb, rather than the study authors, made the V and J calls. This sample has tens of thousands of clones in its table, and over 10% of those were observed once. The top ten hold around a quarter of the sample. The sequenced material came from blood. This TCR derives from a female donor with papillary thyroid cancer or a benign thyroid nodule (not recorded which). Some clones in this sample may be carry-over from other donors' samples.

The nucleotides read TGTGCCAGCAGTTATAAGACAGGGGAATATGGCTACACCTTC. Translation gives CASSYKTGEYGYTF. The rearranged chain carries TRBV6-6 and TRBJ1-2; the central 8 bases match TRBD1. Germline trimming amounts to 3 bases on V and 5 bases on J, with 5 as the count of junction bases outside the gene matches. The cysteine opens and the phenylalanine closes a CDR3 of 14 amino acids. Solely the CDR3 DNA is kept, with 42 bases framed from the first base. The germline V gene encodes CDR1 MNHNY and CDR2 SVGAGI (reference sequence).